These T cell receptor beta chains were read from a single sample in a study of blood T cell repertoires in COVID-19. Profiled with immunoSEQ multiplex PCR; TCRdb holds only in-frame clones, not every one. The sample records 150,000 to 200,000 clones, around 80% being singletons. Sequencing was performed on peripheral blood. The receptors stem from an older woman with acute or convalescent COVID-19. Both conserved end residues are part of each CDR3. D genes are given only for firm matches. Only part of the rows carry a size: once, few, many, or a class if the clone is expanded.

.,TRBV6-5,.,TRBJ2-7,TGTGCCAGCAGGTCTGCCGGGACTGTACCCTACGAGCAGTACTTC,CASRSAGTVPYEQYF
.,TRBV28,.,TRBJ1-4,TGTGCCAGCAGTTTTAATAATTGGAGGACGTTTTTT,CASSFNNWRTFF
TRBD2,TRBV5-1,.,TRBJ2-3,TGCGCCAGCAGCTTGCTAGCGGGGGGGCCGGCAGATACGCAGTATTTT,CASSLLAGGPADTQYF
.,TRBV19,.,TRBJ1-4,TGTGCCAGTAGTATAGGAGGTGGTAATGAAAAACTGTTTTTT,CASSIGGGNEKLFF
.,TRBV6-6,.,TRBJ1-1,TGTGCCAGCGTTCGACAGCTTGAAGCTTTCTTT,CASVRQLEAFF
.,TRBV21-1,.,TRBJ2-7,TGTGCCAGCAGCAAAGCTAGCGGGAGGCCCTCCTACGAGCAGTACTTC,CASSKASGRPSYEQYF
TRBD2,TRBV9,once,TRBJ2-7,TGTGCCAGCAGCGTAGGACTAGCGGGAGGGACCGCCATAGGTGAGCAGTACTTC,CASSVGLAGGTAIGEQYF
TRBD1,TRBV30,.,TRBJ1-2,TGTGCCTTCTACACAGGGCGCCCCGGGACAGGGGGCGCGAGCTATGGCTACACCTTC,CAFYTGRPGTGGASYGYTF
TRBD1,TRBV7-9,.,TRBJ1-4,TGTGCCAGCAGCTCGGACAGGGTCAATGAAAAACTGTTTTTT,CASSSDRVNEKLFF
TRBD2,TRBV27,.,TRBJ2-3,TGTGCCAGCAGTCCCCTCGGGGGGAGGGGTGGGGATAGGGCGCAGTATTTT,CASSPLGGRGGDRAQYF
TRBD1,TRBV7-9,.,TRBJ1-1,TGTGCCAGCAACCTGGGACAGGCGAACACTGAAGCTTTCTTT,CASNLGQANTEAFF
TRBD1,TRBV5-1,.,TRBJ1-1,TGCGCCAGCAGCTTGGACAGGGGGACTGAAGCTTTCTTT,CASSLDRGTEAFF
.,TRBV4-1,.,TRBJ1-5,TGCGCCAGCAGCCATCCCGGGACACCAATCGGGGTTTTGCATTTT,CASSHPGTPIGVLHF
TRBD2,TRBV28,.,TRBJ2-1,TGTGCCAGCAGTCCCGGGGGGTTGCACAATGAGCAGTTCTTC,CASSPGGLHNEQFF